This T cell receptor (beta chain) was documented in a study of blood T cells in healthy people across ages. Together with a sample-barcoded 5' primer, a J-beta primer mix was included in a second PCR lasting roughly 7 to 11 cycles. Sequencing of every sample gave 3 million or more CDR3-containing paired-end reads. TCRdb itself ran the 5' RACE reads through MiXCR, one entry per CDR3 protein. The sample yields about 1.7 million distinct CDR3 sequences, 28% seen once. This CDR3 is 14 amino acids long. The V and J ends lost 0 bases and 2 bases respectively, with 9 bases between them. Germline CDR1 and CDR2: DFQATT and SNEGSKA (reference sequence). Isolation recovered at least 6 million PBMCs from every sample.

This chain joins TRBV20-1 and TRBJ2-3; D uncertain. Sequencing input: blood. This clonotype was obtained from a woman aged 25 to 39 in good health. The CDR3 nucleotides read TGCAGTGCTAGAGAGGCTGGAACCACAGATACGCAGTATTTT. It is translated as CSAREAGTTDTQYF.